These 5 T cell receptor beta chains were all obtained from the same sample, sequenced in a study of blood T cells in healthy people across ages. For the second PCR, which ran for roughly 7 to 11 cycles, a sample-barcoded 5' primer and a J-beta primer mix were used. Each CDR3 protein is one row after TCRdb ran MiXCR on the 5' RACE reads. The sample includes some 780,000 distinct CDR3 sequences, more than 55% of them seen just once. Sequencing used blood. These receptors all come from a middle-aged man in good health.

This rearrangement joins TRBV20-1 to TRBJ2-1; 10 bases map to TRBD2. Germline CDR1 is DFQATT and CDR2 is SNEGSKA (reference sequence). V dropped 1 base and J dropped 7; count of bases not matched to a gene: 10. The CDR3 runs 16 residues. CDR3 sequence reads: CSARVPSGRRRNEQFF. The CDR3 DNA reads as TGCAGTGCTAGAGTCCCTAGCGGGAGAAGGAGAAATGAGCAGTTCTTC.

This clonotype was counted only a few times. As DNA, the CDR3 is TGCAGCGTAACGGGGGTCGGTGAAGAGACCCAGTACTTC. Its translation is CSVTGVGEETQYF. This chain joins TRBV29-1 and TRBJ2-5; a possible D gene is TRBD2 (6 bases). The germline CDR1 and CDR2 sequences are SQVTM and ANQGSEA. This CDR3 comprises 13 residues. V was clipped by 6 bases and J by 3 bases, with 14 bases between them. The entire variable domain, with the rest obtained from reference TRBV29-1 and TRBJ2-5, is as follows: SAVISQKPSRDICQRGTSLTIQCQVDSQVTMMFWYRQQPGQSLTLIATANQGSEATYESGFVIDKFPISRPNLTFSTLTVSNMSPEDSSIYLCSVTGVGEETQYFGPGTRLLVL.

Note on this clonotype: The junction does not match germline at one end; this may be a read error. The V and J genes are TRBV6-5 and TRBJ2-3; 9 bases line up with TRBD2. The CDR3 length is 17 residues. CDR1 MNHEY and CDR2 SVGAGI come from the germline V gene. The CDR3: CASSYGSSGGYTETQYF. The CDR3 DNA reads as TGTGCCAGCAGTTACGGGAGTAGCGGGGGATACACAGAGACGCAGTATTTT.

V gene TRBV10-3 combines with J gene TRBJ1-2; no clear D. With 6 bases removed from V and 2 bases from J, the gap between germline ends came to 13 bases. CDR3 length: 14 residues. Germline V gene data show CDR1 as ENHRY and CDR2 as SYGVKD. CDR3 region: CAISDPAINYGYTF. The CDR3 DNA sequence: TGTGCCATCAGCGACCCCGCTATAAACTATGGCTACACCTTC.

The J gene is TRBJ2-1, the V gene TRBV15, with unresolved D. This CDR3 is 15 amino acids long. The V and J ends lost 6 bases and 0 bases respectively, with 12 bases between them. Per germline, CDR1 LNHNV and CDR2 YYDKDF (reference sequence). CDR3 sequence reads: CATRENSNSYNEQFF. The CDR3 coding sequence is TGTGCCACCAGAGAAAATTCGAACTCCTACAATGAGCAGTTCTTC.